This entry concerns a single T cell receptor (beta chain). Antigen: not known. These data come from a study of radiation and T cells in renal cell carcinoma. Study-level findings and limits: Baseline intratumoral clonotype presence is unknown without pretreatment biopsies.

Time point defined: blood 4 weeks post-SBRT, at nephrectomy. Treatment meaning: 15 Gy SBRT to primary tumor, nephrectomy 4 weeks later. After SBRT, blood was collected at 2 and 4 weeks, plus baseline. Clear cell pathology was present in this patient's renal cell carcinoma. Libraries were prepared by immunoSEQ multiplex PCR; TCRdb keeps only in-frame clonotypes and omits some of them. The profile shows under 200,000 clones, around 89% of them singletons. The sequencing used blood, collected from a patient whose treatment included radiotherapy and nephrectomy. This TCR was sampled from a woman in her 50s with renal cell carcinoma.

In DNA, the CDR3 is TGTGCCAGCAGCTTGAAACTAGCGAGGAACACCGGGGAGCTGTTTTTT. It codes for CASSLKLARNTGELFF. V usage is TRBV5-8 and J usage is TRBJ2-2, with 7 nucleotides matching TRBD2. CDR1 is SGHTS and CDR2 is YDEGEE in the germline V gene. The CDR3 totals 16 residues. V lost 1 base to trimming and J lost 1 base; unmatched junction nucleotides: 4. Together with reference TRBV5-8 and TRBJ2-2, the CDR3 gives the full variable domain: EAGVTQSPTHLIKTRGQQATLRCSPISGHTSVYWYQQALGLGLQFLLWYDEGEERNRGNFPPRFSGRQFPNYSSELNVNALELEDSALYLCASSLKLARNTGELFFGEGSRLTVL.